The rows below give T cell receptor beta chains drawn from one sample of a study of beta chain features in type 1 diabetes. Using immunoSEQ multiplex PCR, the repertoire was profiled, and TCRdb retains in-frame clones only, with some absent. The profile shows fewer than 650,000 clones, roughly 16% of them singletons. Material for sequencing was naive CD4+ T cells from blood. The source of these receptors is a man in his late teens or twenties in good health. The CDR3 runs from the conserved cysteine through the conserved F or W. D genes are given only for firm matches. Size tells how often a clone was seen (once, few, many) or the class of an expanded clone, and some rows leave it out.

D gene: .
V gene: TRBV27
J gene: TRBJ2-5
clone size: few
CDR3 protein: CASSFRGNQETQYF
CDR3 DNA: TGTGCCAGCAGTTTCCGCGGAAACCAAGAGACCCAGTACTTC

D gene: .
V gene: TRBV5-4
J gene: TRBJ2-2
clone size: .
CDR3 protein: CASSLNTGQTGELFF
CDR3 DNA: TGTGCCAGCAGCTTGAACACAGGGCAGACCGGGGAGCTGTTTTTT

D gene: TRBD1
V gene: TRBV5-4
J gene: TRBJ2-3
clone size: .
CDR3 protein: CASSQVVRTGGVTQYF
CDR3 DNA: TGCGCCAGCAGCCAAGTGGTGAGGACAGGGGGCGTTACGCAGTATTTT

D gene: .
V gene: TRBV7-2
J gene: TRBJ2-2
clone size: few
CDR3 protein: CASPTSNTGELFF
CDR3 DNA: TGTGCCAGCCCCACTAGTAACACCGGGGAGCTGTTTTTT

D gene: .
V gene: TRBV6-5
J gene: TRBJ2-7
clone size: few
CDR3 protein: CASSYSRGRTYEQYF
CDR3 DNA: TGTGCCAGCAGTTACTCCCGGGGGCGCACCTACGAGCAGTACTTC

D gene: TRBD2
V gene: TRBV5-6
J gene: TRBJ2-1
clone size: .
CDR3 protein: CASSYLSGRTSLNEQFF
CDR3 DNA: TGTGCCAGCAGCTATCTTAGCGGGAGAACGTCCCTTAATGAGCAGTTCTTC

D gene: TRBD2
V gene: TRBV29-1
J gene: TRBJ2-1
clone size: few
CDR3 protein: CSVVRSSGGTRQFF
CDR3 DNA: TGCAGCGTTGTTAGGTCTAGCGGAGGTACACGGCAGTTCTTC

D gene: TRBD1
V gene: TRBV7-9
J gene: TRBJ1-6
clone size: few
CDR3 protein: CASSLMEGALSPLHF
CDR3 DNA: TGTGCCAGCAGCTTAATGGAGGGGGCGCTTTCACCCCTCCACTTT

D gene: .
V gene: TRBV7-2
J gene: TRBJ2-6
clone size: few
CDR3 protein: CASGKGAGANVLTF
CDR3 DNA: TGTGCCAGCGGCAAGGGGGCTGGGGCCAACGTCCTGACTTTC

D gene: TRBD2
V gene: TRBV7-3
J gene: TRBJ2-1
clone size: .
CDR3 protein: CASSANAGLTHNEQFF
CDR3 DNA: TGTGCCAGCAGCGCAAACGCGGGACTAACGCACAATGAGCAGTTCTTC

D gene: .
V gene: TRBV6-5
J gene: TRBJ2-5
clone size: .
CDR3 protein: CASSYSQGTQYF
CDR3 DNA: TGTGCCAGCAGTTACTCGCAAGGGACCCAGTACTTC

D gene: .
V gene: TRBV28
J gene: TRBJ1-6
clone size: few
CDR3 protein: CASTPGASPYNSPLHF
CDR3 DNA: TGTGCCAGCACTCCGGGGGCCAGCCCCTATAATTCACCCCTCCACTTT

D gene: TRBD2
V gene: TRBV6-6
J gene: TRBJ2-7
clone size: few
CDR3 protein: CASSHLGAGSYEQYF
CDR3 DNA: TGTGCCAGCAGTCATCTCGGAGCGGGATCCTACGAGCAGTACTTC

D gene: .
V gene: TRBV7-4
J gene: TRBJ2-7
clone size: .
CDR3 protein: CASSLAAGRFYEQYF
CDR3 DNA: TGTGCCAGCAGCTTAGCGGCGGGGCGCTTCTACGAGCAGTACTTC

D gene: .
V gene: TRBV6-1
J gene: TRBJ2-7
clone size: few
CDR3 protein: CASRSRGSHYYEQYF
CDR3 DNA: TGTGCCAGCAGATCCAGGGGATCCCACTACTACGAGCAGTACTTC

D gene: .
V gene: TRBV5-1
J gene: TRBJ2-2
clone size: few
CDR3 protein: CASSLDRANTGELFF
CDR3 DNA: TGCGCCAGCAGCTTGGACAGGGCTAACACCGGGGAGCTGTTTTTT

D gene: .
V gene: TRBV2
J gene: TRBJ2-4
clone size: .
CDR3 protein: CASSEEGAHIQYF
CDR3 DNA: TGTGCCAGCAGTGAGGAGGGGGCGCACATTCAGTACTTC

D gene: .
V gene: TRBV4-2
J gene: TRBJ2-1
clone size: few
CDR3 protein: CASSRTGTSAPNEQFF
CDR3 DNA: TGTGCCAGCAGCCGAACCGGGACAAGTGCGCCCAATGAGCAGTTCTTC

D gene: .
V gene: TRBV4-2
J gene: TRBJ1-4
clone size: few
CDR3 protein: CASSPELKGEKLFF
CDR3 DNA: TGTGCCAGCAGCCCTGAATTGAAGGGGGAAAAACTGTTTTTT

D gene: .
V gene: TRBV6-1
J gene: TRBJ1-4
clone size: .
CDR3 protein: CASTRTATNEKLFF
CDR3 DNA: TGTGCCAGCACCAGAACAGCAACTAATGAAAAACTGTTTTTT

D gene: .
V gene: TRBV7-2
J gene: TRBJ2-2
clone size: few
CDR3 protein: CASSLVYAANTGELFF
CDR3 DNA: TGTGCCAGCAGCTTAGTTTATGCCGCGAACACCGGGGAGCTGTTTTTT

D gene: .
V gene: TRBV28
J gene: TRBJ2-7
clone size: .
CDR3 protein: CASRLREEQYF
CDR3 DNA: TGTGCCAGCAGATTGAGGGAGGAGCAGTACTTC

D gene: TRBD1
V gene: TRBV5-1
J gene: TRBJ2-7
clone size: few
CDR3 protein: CASRNGGTGGYEQYF
CDR3 DNA: TGCGCCAGCAGGAATGGAGGGACAGGGGGCTACGAGCAGTACTTC

D gene: .
V gene: TRBV19
J gene: TRBJ1-1
clone size: few
CDR3 protein: CASSSGRNTEAFF
CDR3 DNA: TGTGCCAGTAGTAGTGGCAGAAACACTGAAGCTTTCTTT

D gene: .
V gene: TRBV5-4
J gene: TRBJ2-7
clone size: few
CDR3 protein: CASSPTGLGSYEQYF
CDR3 DNA: TGTGCCAGCAGCCCTACAGGGCTCGGCTCCTACGAGCAGTACTTC

D gene: TRBD2
V gene: TRBV6-4
J gene: TRBJ2-1
clone size: few
CDR3 protein: CASSVLADVRGEQFF
CDR3 DNA: TGTGCCAGCAGTGTCCTAGCGGACGTACGGGGGGAGCAGTTCTTC

D gene: .
V gene: TRBV7-9
J gene: TRBJ2-7
clone size: .
CDR3 protein: CASSLGAGSAYEQYF
CDR3 DNA: TGTGCCAGCAGCTTAGGTGCAGGGAGCGCCTACGAGCAGTACTTC

D gene: .
V gene: TRBV28
J gene: TRBJ2-6
clone size: .
CDR3 protein: CASSLVGRRSGANVLTF
CDR3 DNA: TGTGCCAGCAGTTTAGTAGGCAGGCGCTCTGGGGCCAACGTCCTGACTTTC

D gene: .
V gene: TRBV7-8
J gene: TRBJ1-2
clone size: few
CDR3 protein: CASSHLGGARPNDGYTF
CDR3 DNA: TGTGCCAGCAGCCACCTAGGCGGGGCGCGTCCCAACGATGGCTACACCTTC

D gene: .
V gene: TRBV9
J gene: TRBJ1-4
clone size: .
CDR3 protein: CASSAGSTSTNEKLFF
CDR3 DNA: TGTGCCAGCAGCGCCGGAAGTACCTCAACTAATGAAAAACTGTTTTTT

D gene: .
V gene: TRBV5-1
J gene: TRBJ1-2
clone size: .
CDR3 protein: CASSFRTENYGYTF
CDR3 DNA: TGCGCCAGCAGCTTCAGGACAGAAAACTATGGCTACACCTTC

D gene: TRBD1
V gene: TRBV7-9
J gene: TRBJ2-1
clone size: few
CDR3 protein: CASSQDRVNNEQFF
CDR3 DNA: TGTGCCAGCAGCCAGGACAGGGTGAACAATGAGCAGTTCTTC

D gene: .
V gene: TRBV19
J gene: TRBJ2-7
clone size: .
CDR3 protein: CASSPLGTTYEQYF
CDR3 DNA: TGTGCCAGTAGTCCCCTGGGGACAACCTACGAGCAGTACTTC

D gene: .
V gene: TRBV29-1
J gene: TRBJ1-4
clone size: .
CDR3 protein: CSVAPRLDNEKLFF
CDR3 DNA: TGCAGCGTCGCCCCCCGGTTGGATAATGAAAAACTGTTTTTT

D gene: .
V gene: TRBV7-8
J gene: TRBJ2-7
clone size: .
CDR3 protein: CASSHRQTVYEQYF
CDR3 DNA: TGTGCCAGCAGCCATAGACAGACGGTCTACGAGCAGTACTTC

D gene: .
V gene: TRBV12-5
J gene: TRBJ2-3
clone size: once
CDR3 protein: CASARRGDVDTQYF
CDR3 DNA: TGTGCTAGTGCCCGAAGGGGGGATGTAGATACGCAGTATTTT

D gene: .
V gene: TRBV7-3
J gene: TRBJ1-2
clone size: few
CDR3 protein: CASSIDYGLDGYTF
CDR3 DNA: TGTGCCAGCAGCATAGATTATGGGCTAGATGGCTACACCTTC

D gene: TRBD1
V gene: TRBV7-2
J gene: TRBJ1-5
clone size: .
CDR3 protein: CASSSDRVRGNQPQHF
CDR3 DNA: TGTGCCAGCAGCTCCGACAGGGTGAGAGGCAATCAGCCCCAGCATTTT

D gene: TRBD1
V gene: TRBV11-1
J gene: TRBJ2-5
clone size: few
CDR3 protein: CASSLVQGARETQYF
CDR3 DNA: TGTGCCAGCAGCTTAGTCCAGGGGGCGCGAGAGACCCAGTACTTC

D gene: TRBD2
V gene: TRBV15
J gene: TRBJ2-1
clone size: .
CDR3 protein: CATSRVAGTSAYNEQFF
CDR3 DNA: TGTGCCACCAGCAGAGTCGCCGGGACTAGCGCATACAATGAGCAGTTCTTC

D gene: TRBD2
V gene: TRBV5-1
J gene: TRBJ2-5
clone size: .
CDR3 protein: CASSFASGDQETQYF
CDR3 DNA: TGCGCCAGCAGCTTTGCTAGCGGGGACCAAGAGACCCAGTACTTC

D gene: .
V gene: TRBV4-2
J gene: TRBJ1-2
clone size: few
CDR3 protein: CASSRLGTGRGYTF
CDR3 DNA: TGTGCCAGCAGCCGACTAGGGACGGGCCGCGGCTACACCTTC

D gene: TRBD1
V gene: TRBV30
J gene: TRBJ1-5
clone size: .
CDR3 protein: CAWSVGQGLFNQPQHF
CDR3 DNA: TGTGCCTGGAGTGTGGGACAGGGACTATTCAATCAGCCCCAGCATTTT

D gene: TRBD1
V gene: TRBV6-1
J gene: TRBJ2-2
clone size: .
CDR3 protein: CASTQTGGGRELFF
CDR3 DNA: TGTGCCAGCACCCAAACAGGGGGCGGGCGGGAGCTGTTTTTT

D gene: TRBD2
V gene: TRBV10-3
J gene: TRBJ2-1
clone size: few
CDR3 protein: CAITSLAGVPYNEQFF
CDR3 DNA: TGTGCCATCACCTCTCTAGCGGGGGTTCCCTACAATGAGCAGTTCTTC

D gene: TRBD1
V gene: TRBV19
J gene: TRBJ1-5
clone size: .
CDR3 protein: CASSKGQGPQPQHF
CDR3 DNA: TGTGCCAGTAGTAAAGGACAGGGACCTCAGCCCCAGCATTTT

D gene: .
V gene: TRBV6-5
J gene: TRBJ1-5
clone size: few
CDR3 protein: CASNPKGLGNQPQHF
CDR3 DNA: TGTGCCAGCAATCCAAAGGGATTGGGCAATCAGCCCCAGCATTTT

D gene: .
V gene: TRBV4-2
J gene: TRBJ1-3
clone size: .
CDR3 protein: CASSQDWGGSRNTIYF
CDR3 DNA: TGTGCCAGCAGCCAAGATTGGGGAGGCTCAAGAAACACCATATATTTT

D gene: .
V gene: TRBV28
J gene: TRBJ1-5
clone size: few
CDR3 protein: CASSSMRVGFNQPQHF
CDR3 DNA: TGTGCCAGCAGTTCGATGAGGGTAGGCTTCAATCAGCCCCAGCATTTT

D gene: .
V gene: TRBV28
J gene: TRBJ1-5
clone size: .
CDR3 protein: CASSTDQPQHF
CDR3 DNA: TGTGCCAGCAGTACGGATCAGCCCCAGCATTTT

D gene: .
V gene: TRBV29-1
J gene: TRBJ1-5
clone size: few
CDR3 protein: CSVSGDYSNQPQHF
CDR3 DNA: TGCAGCGTCTCCGGAGATTATAGCAATCAGCCCCAGCATTTT

D gene: .
V gene: TRBV6-6
J gene: TRBJ2-5
clone size: .
CDR3 protein: CASSQRVQETQYF
CDR3 DNA: TGTGCCAGCAGCCAGAGGGTTCAAGAGACCCAGTACTTC

D gene: TRBD2
V gene: TRBV5-1
J gene: TRBJ2-7
clone size: .
CDR3 protein: CASGTSGRYYEQYF
CDR3 DNA: TGCGCCAGCGGGACTAGCGGGAGGTACTACGAGCAGTACTTC

D gene: TRBD1
V gene: TRBV18
J gene: TRBJ2-1
clone size: few
CDR3 protein: CASSPGTGWYNEQFF
CDR3 DNA: TGTGCCAGCTCACCCGGGACAGGGTGGTACAATGAGCAGTTCTTC

D gene: .
V gene: TRBV28
J gene: TRBJ1-2
clone size: .
CDR3 protein: CASSLQFNYGYTF
CDR3 DNA: TGTGCCAGCAGTTTGCAGTTTAACTATGGCTACACCTTC